Each of the 9 T cell receptor beta chains below was sequenced from the same sample in a study of OX40 agonist ivuxolimab in advanced cancers. Generated by immunoSEQ multiplex PCR, the TCRdb table keeps only in-frame clones and is missing some. This table has 65,000 to 100,000 clones, approximately 85% appearing once. The sequencing used CD4+ or CD8+ T cells sorted from blood, collected in a trial of the OX40 agonist ivuxolimab. All receptors derive from an adult with an advanced solid tumor such as melanoma, head and neck, liver or kidney cancer.

The chain links TRBV28 to TRBJ2-2; D remains unclear. This CDR3 has 13 amino acids. From germline, CDR1 is MDHEN and CDR2 SYDVKM. V was trimmed by 6 bases and J by 1 base, leaving 6 bases between them. The CDR3 reads CASRPGNTGELFF. DNA for the CDR3: TGTGCCAGCAGACCGGGGAACACCGGGGAGCTGTTTTTT.

The CDR3 spells CAWSVAWGKNTEAFF. Written as DNA, the CDR3 is TGTGCCTGGAGTGTCGCTTGGGGTAAGAACACTGAAGCTTTCTTT. This chain connects TRBV30 to TRBJ1-1; D is undetermined. V lost 0 bases, J lost 1 base, and 12 bases lay in between. Germline CDR1 reads GTSNPN; CDR2 reads SVGIG (reference sequence). The CDR3 runs 15 residues.

This clone was seen once. The CDR3 region has the DNA TGTGCCAGCAGTTTATGGTCAGACCGTTTTAGCGGGAGACCCTACGAGCAGTACTTC. This sequence encodes CASSLWSDRFSGRPYEQYF. This rearrangement joins TRBV28 to TRBJ2-7; 9 bases align to TRBD2. The trim removed 0 bases at V and 2 bases at J, leaving 14 bases unmatched. The CDR3 runs 19 residues. CDR1 and CDR2 from the germline V gene are MDHEN and SYDVKM.

The chain is built from TRBV27 and TRBJ2-1, with TRBD1 identical over 10 bases. Looked up from germline, CDR1 is MNHEY and CDR2 is SMNVEV (reference sequence). The CDR3 is made up of 13 amino acids. The ends lost 8 bases at V and 7 bases at J; junction bases unmatched: 5. CDR3 residues: CASRTGGANEQFF. The CDR3 nucleotides read TGTGCCAGCCGGACAGGGGGGGCGAATGAGCAGTTCTTC.

The gene calls are TRBV30 and TRBJ2-7, with D possibly matching TRBD2 (5 bases). V shed 2 bases and J shed 4 bases, with 9 bases lying between them. From germline, CDR1 is GTSNPN and CDR2 SVGIG (reference sequence). The CDR3 is made up of 12 amino acids. The CDR3 DNA sequence: TGTGCCTGGAGTAAGGACTTATACGAGCAGTACTTC. Amino acid sequence: CAWSKDLYEQYF. Drawing the rest from reference TRBV30 and TRBJ2-7, the complete variable domain is SQTIHQWPATLVQPVGSPLSLECTVEGTSNPNLYWYRQAAGRGLQLLFYSVGIGQISSEVPQNLSASRPQDRQFILSSKKLLLSDSGFYLCAWSKDLYEQYFGPGTRLTVT.

The V gene is TRBV28, the J gene TRBJ1-1; TRBD1 matches at 10 bases. Germline V gives CDR1 MDHEN, CDR2 SYDVKM. This CDR3 has 14 residues. V was pared by 5 bases and J by 4 bases, with 4 bases of the junction left unmatched. CDR3 coding DNA: TGTGCCAGCAGTCCGGACAGGGGGATCACTGAAGCTTTCTTT. Its translation is CASSPDRGITEAFF.

V is TRBV5-5 and J is TRBJ1-2, with D possibly TRBD1 on 5 matching bases. Germline V gene lookup returns CDR1 SGHKS and CDR2 YYEKEE (reference sequence). Trimming pared 4 bases from V and 1 base from J, leaving 8 bases between. The CDR3 length is 13 residues. CDR3 loop: CASSLRVNYGYTF. CDR3 sequence (DNA): TGTGCCAGCAGCCTCAGGGTTAACTATGGCTACACCTTC.

V usage is TRBV6-5 and J usage is TRBJ2-2; no firm D call. The CDR3 runs 13 residues. Looked up from germline, CDR1 is MNHEY and CDR2 is SVGAGI. V lost 8 bases and J 0 bases, leaving 7 bases between the germline ends. The CDR3 region is CASGMANTGELFF. The CDR3 DNA follows: TGTGCCAGCGGGATGGCGAACACCGGGGAGCTGTTTTTT.

The chain combines TRBV11-3 with TRBJ1-1; possible D gene TRBD1, 6 bases. V lost 6 bases and J lost 1, with 15 bases in between. CDR3 size: 15 residues. Germline lookup yields CDR1 SGHNT and CDR2 YENEEA. The CDR3 coding sequence is TGTGCCAGCAGTAGCTGGACAGCTACGAACACTGAAGCTTTCTTT. Encoded protein: CASSSWTATNTEAFF.